These 23 T cell receptor beta chains were sequenced from one sample in a study of blood T cell repertoires in COVID-19. The repertoire was sequenced with immunoSEQ multiplex PCR; TCRdb's copy has only in-frame clones and lacks some. This table has 440,000 or so clones, roughly 90% appearing once. The source material was peripheral blood. These receptor sequences come from a woman aged 40 to 50 with COVID-19, enrolled during active disease.

The chain couples TRBV15 to TRBJ2-2; 9 nucleotides agree with TRBD1. V was pared by 3 bases and J by 5 bases, with 7 bases of the junction left unmatched. In germline, CDR1 is LNHNV, CDR2 YYDKDF (reference sequence). CDR3 length equals 16 residues. CDR3 sequence (DNA): TGTGCCACCAGCAGCGACAGGGGGATCAGGACCGGGGAGCTGTTTTTT. It translates to CATSSDRGIRTGELFF.

The chain has TRBV5-1 and TRBJ1-1, with 11 positions matching TRBD1. The CDR3 is 16 residues long. Per germline, CDR1 SGHRS and CDR2 YFSETQ. Trimming removed 0 bases from V and 0 bases from J; junction bases left unmatched: 1. The CDR3, as DNA: TGCGCCAGCAGCTTGGTGGGACAGGGGGTGAACACTGAAGCTTTCTTT. This gives the protein CASSLVGQGVNTEAFF.

The chain combines TRBV5-1 with TRBJ1-2; a possible D gene is TRBD1 (5 bases). In germline, CDR1 is SGHRS, CDR2 YFSETQ. CDR3 length: 14 residues. Trimming pared 0 bases from V and 4 bases from J, leaving 10 bases between. The CDR3, as DNA: TGCGCCAGCAGCTTGGCTCAGGGTACCTATGGCTACACCTTC. Translating it yields CASSLAQGTYGYTF.

This chain links TRBV27 with TRBJ2-3, with TRBD2 matching over 7 bases. This CDR3 region has 16 residues. With V trimmed by 7 bases and J by 4 bases, 14 bases remained unmatched. CDR1 is MNHEY, CDR2 SMNVEV, per germline (reference sequence). For the CDR3, the DNA is TGTGCCAGCACCCCCTACGGACTAGTTGACGCAGATACGCAGTATTTT. It encodes CASTPYGLVDADTQYF.

This chain joins TRBV5-1 and TRBJ2-7; D might be TRBD1 (5 bases). The CDR3 runs 18 residues. Trimming cost V 4 bases and J 0 bases, with 23 bases left between them. Germline V gives CDR1 SGHRS, CDR2 YFSETQ. The CDR3 loop is CASSISLGVGRGSYEQYF. The CDR3 region has the DNA TGCGCCAGCAGCATTTCCTTGGGCGTGGGAAGGGGCTCCTACGAGCAGTACTTC.

Turning to this clone: The sample carries other DNA sequences with the same CDR3. The V and J genes are TRBV5-1 and TRBJ1-1, with D unclear. Germline V gene lookup returns CDR1 SGHRS and CDR2 YFSETQ. CDR3 length: 14 amino acids. V lost 0 bases and J lost 0, with 6 bases in between. CDR3 in DNA: TGCGCCAGCAGCTTGGCTACGGTGAACACTGAAGCTTTCTTT. It is translated as CASSLATVNTEAFF.

The chain carries TRBV6-5 and TRBJ1-1; 11 bases are a match to TRBD1. The germline CDR1 and CDR2 sequences are MNHEY and SVGAGI. The CDR3 consists of 13 residues. V shed 5 bases and J 10 bases; nucleotides not matched to a gene: 6. In DNA, the CDR3 is TGTGCCAGCAGTCCGGACAGGGGGCAGGTAGCTTTCTTT. It encodes CASSPDRGQVAFF.

V and J are TRBV9 and TRBJ1-2, with 7 bases aligning to TRBD1. The V gene end was trimmed by 2 bases and the J gene end by 3 bases; junction bases not matched to a gene: 7. The CDR3 spans 15 residues. Germline V gives CDR1 SGDLS, CDR2 YYNGEE. CDR3 DNA sequence: TGTGCCAGCAGCGTGGAACAGGGGCGCCACTATGGCTACACCTTC. Protein: CASSVEQGRHYGYTF.

The chain links TRBV5-4 to TRBJ1-2, with 9 bases identical to TRBD1. The length of the CDR3 is 18 residues. J gave up 1 base and V 4 bases, and 14 bases lay outside the gene matches. Per the germline V gene, CDR1 is SGHNT and CDR2 is YYREEE (reference sequence). CDR3 coding DNA: TGTGCCAGCAGCCCATTACAATTCGGACAGGGGATTAACTATGGCTACACCTTC. Translation gives CASSPLQFGQGINYGYTF.

The chain joins TRBV3-1 (or the pseudogene TRBV3-2) to TRBJ1-6; 7 bases agree with TRBD1. Germline trimming cut 3 bases from V and 9 bases from J; bases unmatched to any gene: 17. CDR1 LGHDT and CDR2 YNNKEL come from the germline V gene (reference sequence). The CDR3 extends over 18 amino acids. The CDR3: CASSHDPIRTGNTSPLHF. The CDR3 DNA sequence: TGTGCCAGCAGCCATGACCCCATCAGGACAGGAAACACTTCACCCCTCCACTTT.

The chain employs TRBV27 and TRBJ2-3; a possible D gene is TRBD2 (6 bases). Trimming took 5 bases from V and 0 from J, leaving 6 bases between them. This CDR3 comprises 13 residues. CDR1 is MNHEY, CDR2 SMNVEV, per germline (reference sequence). This CDR3 is CASSGTSTDTQYF. The CDR3 nucleotides read TGTGCCAGCAGTGGGACTAGCACAGATACGCAGTATTTT.

This clone appeared a few times. As DNA, the CDR3 is TGTGCCAGCAGCTTACAGGGATCAGGAAATGGCTACACCTTC. This gives the protein CASSLQGSGNGYTF. The V and J genes are TRBV7-9 and TRBJ1-2; TRBD1 is a possible D gene (5 bases). Germline values: CDR1 SEHNR, CDR2 FQNEAQ (reference sequence). V was cut by 2 bases and J by 6 bases, with 13 bases left in between. The CDR3 is 14 residues long.

This chain uses TRBV27 with TRBJ1-2; 7 bases are a match to TRBD1. Looked up from germline, CDR1 is MNHEY and CDR2 is SMNVEV (reference sequence). The trim removed 4 bases at V and 4 bases at J, leaving 3 bases unmatched. This CDR3 region has 13 residues. For the CDR3, the DNA is TGTGCCAGCAGTTCCCAGGGGGGCTATGGCTACACCTTC. It specifies CASSSQGGYGYTF.

The chain is built from TRBV27 and TRBJ2-1; TRBD2 might be the D (5 bases). Trimming took 4 bases from V and 8 from J, leaving 18 bases between them. Germline V gives CDR1 MNHEY, CDR2 SMNVEV (reference sequence). This CDR3 region has 15 residues. As DNA, the CDR3 is TGTGCCAGCAGTTCGACTACGTACTTTACGGATGAGCAGTTCTTC. Amino acid sequence: CASSSTTYFTDEQFF.

The genes are TRBV28 and TRBJ2-3, with TRBD1 identical over 12 bases. The germline V gene encodes CDR1 MDHEN and CDR2 SYDVKM. The V segment lost 7 bases and the J segment 4 bases; nucleotides outside the gene matches: 15. This CDR3 comprises 18 residues. In DNA form, the CDR3 reads TGTGCCAGCATCGAACCGGGACAGGGGGCCCCCCGCGCAGATACGCAGTATTTT. This gives the protein CASIEPGQGAPRADTQYF.

This chain uses TRBV4-3 with TRBJ1-2; D not resolved. The CDR3 runs to 13 residues. Germline values: CDR1 LGHNA, CDR2 YSLEER. Trimming shortened V by 0 bases and J by 2 bases, and 4 bases separated the two germline ends. CDR3 bases: TGCGCCAGCAGCCAAGACCGGAACTATGGCTACACCTTC. This sequence encodes CASSQDRNYGYTF.

The gene calls are TRBV7-2 and TRBJ1-5; D perhaps matches TRBD1 (5 bases). Trimming took off 5 bases at V and 4 bases at J, with 9 bases between the two ends. CDR1 is SGHTA, CDR2 FQGNSA, per germline. This CDR3 is 13 amino acids long. The CDR3 DNA reads TGTGCCAGCAGCGCCCGGGGGAATCAGCCCCAGCATTTT. Residues: CASSARGNQPQHF.

This chain joins TRBV24-1 and TRBJ2-7; a weak D match, TRBD2 (5 bases). In germline, CDR1 is KGHDR, CDR2 SFDVKD. The CDR3 runs 12 residues. V dropped 9 bases and J dropped 3 bases, with 11 bases sitting between them. The CDR3 sequence: CATEGSNYEQYF. CDR3 DNA sequence: TGTGCCACCGAGGGTAGCAACTACGAGCAGTACTTC.

The chain combines TRBV6-5 with TRBJ1-5; possibly TRBD1 for D (6 bases). The V and J ends lost 7 bases and 1 base respectively, with 14 bases between them. CDR3 length: 15 residues. Germline V gives CDR1 MNHEY, CDR2 SVGAGI. The CDR3, as DNA: TGTGCCAGCACTATAGGGACATTAAGCAATCAGCCCCAGCATTTT. Amino acid sequence: CASTIGTLSNQPQHF.

The genes are TRBV6-5 and TRBJ1-1; 8 nucleotides line up with TRBD1. This CDR3 spans 15 amino acids. Germline-derived CDR1 and CDR2 are MNHEY and SVGAGI. Unmatched junction bases numbered 7, after V lost 7 bases and J lost 0 bases. In nucleotides, the CDR3 is TGTGCCAGCAATCGACAGGGGCCGATGAACACTGAAGCTTTCTTT. It encodes CASNRQGPMNTEAFF.

This clone was observed a single time. The chain joins TRBV5-1 to TRBJ2-3; 11 nucleotides align to TRBD1. The CDR3 extends over 15 amino acids. Germline CDR1 reads SGHRS; CDR2 reads YFSETQ. V gave up 2 bases and J gave up 4 bases; unmatched junction bases: 3. The CDR3, as DNA: TGCGCCAGCAGCTTAGGACAGGGGGCCGCAGATACGCAGTATTTT. Amino acids: CASSLGQGAADTQYF. The entire variable domain, with the rest obtained from reference TRBV5-1 and TRBJ2-3, is as follows: KAGVTQTPRYLIKTRGQQVTLSCSPISGHRSVSWYQQTPGQGLQFLFEYFSETQRNKGNFPGRFSGRQFSNSRSEMNVSTLELGDSALYLCASSLGQGAADTQYFGPGTRLTVL.

The rearrangement joins TRBV14 to TRBJ1-3; D ambiguous. Germline CDR1 is SGHDN and CDR2 is FVKESK. The CDR3 sequence is 14 residues long. V lost 0 bases, J lost 2 bases, and 5 bases lay in between. DNA for the CDR3: TGTGCCAGCAGCCAAGATCTTACTGGAAACACCATATATTTT. Translated: CASSQDLTGNTIYF.

This chain links TRBV25-1 with TRBJ1-2, with D possibly matching TRBD1 (5 bases). V lost 6 bases and J 8 bases, leaving 7 bases between the germline ends. The CDR3 covers 10 residues. The germline V gene encodes CDR1 MGHDK and CDR2 SYGVNS. The CDR3 nucleotides read TGTGCCAGCAGCGGGGGAGGCTACACCTTC. It is translated as CASSGGGYTF.